One and the same sample provided the 9 T cell receptor beta chains below, sequenced in a study of OX40 agonist ivuxolimab in advanced cancers. Clones were read by immunoSEQ multiplex PCR, and TCRdb kept only the in-frame ones, dropping some. The sample has about 40,000 clones; around four fifths are singletons. The specimen was CD4+ or CD8+ T cells sorted from blood, collected in a trial of the OX40 agonist ivuxolimab. All receptors derive from an adult with an advanced solid tumor such as melanoma, head and neck, liver or kidney cancer.

CDR3 sequence reads: CAISGQGTTEAFF. The CDR3 DNA reads TGTGCCATCAGTGGACAGGGAACCACTGAAGCTTTCTTT. This chain joins TRBV10-3 and TRBJ1-1; 7 bases match TRBD1. This CDR3 has 13 amino acids. Germline V gene sequence: CDR1 ENHRY, CDR2 SYGVKD. V was pared by 4 bases and J by 4 bases, with 3 bases of the junction left unmatched.

The rearrangement uses TRBV28 and TRBJ2-3; D unclear. The ends were cut back, 2 bases at V and 0 bases at J, with 6 bases in the middle. The CDR3 is 14 residues long. Germline CDR1 and CDR2: MDHEN and SYDVKM. The CDR3 coding sequence is TGTGCCAGCAGTTTAATCGGCAGCACAGATACGCAGTATTTT. Translating gives CASSLIGSTDTQYF. Variable domain in full (rest from reference TRBV28 and TRBJ2-3): DVKVTQSSRYLVKRTGEKVFLECVQDMDHENMFWYRQDPGLGLRLIYFSYDVKMKEKGDIPEGYSVSREKKERFSLILESASTNQTSMYLCASSLIGSTDTQYFGPGTRLTVL.

CDR3 sequence reads: CASSLSGRPYSNQPQHF. CDR3 in DNA: TGTGCCAGCAGTTTATCGGGCAGGCCTTATAGCAATCAGCCCCAGCATTTT. The chain recombines TRBV27 with TRBJ1-5; the D is unclear. The CDR3 is 17 residues long. Germline assignment: CDR1 MNHEY and CDR2 SMNVEV (reference sequence). V lost 0 bases to trimming and J lost 0 bases, with 12 bases between them.

The chain is built from TRBV7-9 and TRBJ1-5; 11 positions match TRBD1. CDR1 and CDR2 (germline): SEHNR, FQNEAQ (reference sequence). This CDR3 spans 15 amino acids. The junction had 5 bases not matched to a gene; V was cut back by 4 bases and J by 6 bases. The CDR3 DNA reads TGTGCCAGCAGCTCGGGACAGGGGGGCGGTCAGCCCCAGCATTTT. Translation: CASSSGQGGGQPQHF.

V and J are TRBV7-6 and TRBJ1-2, with 8 nucleotides matching TRBD1. The CDR3 length is 13 residues. Germline loops: CDR1 SGHVS, CDR2 FNYEAQ. V lost 1 base and J lost 7; bases outside the gene matches: 2. CDR3 residues: CASSLGTGSGYTF. CDR3 DNA: TGTGCCAGCAGCTTAGGGACAGGGAGTGGCTACACCTTC.

The CDR3 sequence is CASSADRGAYNEQFF. The DNA of the CDR3 is TGTGCCAGCAGCGCGGACAGGGGAGCATACAATGAGCAGTTCTTC. The rearrangement joins TRBV7-2 to TRBJ2-1; the match to TRBD1 covers 9 bases. This CDR3 comprises 15 residues. Germline values: CDR1 SGHTA, CDR2 FQGNSA. J was trimmed by 4 bases and V by 5 bases; bases with no gene match: 6.

Concerning this clone itself: This sample includes further DNA sequences coding for the same CDR3. CDR3 sequence reads: CASSLDPGRAGELFF. In DNA form, the CDR3 reads TGTGCCAGCAGCCTGGACCCGGGGCGGGCCGGGGAGCTGTTTTTT. The chain recombines TRBV9 with TRBJ2-2, with D possibly called TRBD1 or TRBD2 (5 bases each). Trimming pared 4 bases from V and 6 bases from J, leaving 16 bases between. The CDR3 is 15 amino acids. Germline V gene sequence: CDR1 SGDLS, CDR2 YYNGEE.

The chain uses TRBV19 and TRBJ1-2; D remains unclear. CDR3 length: 15 residues. Germline loops: CDR1 LNHDA, CDR2 SQIVND (reference sequence). The germline V and J ends were trimmed by 5 bases and 4 bases, with 17 bases remaining between them. This chain's CDR3 is CASSSPNGIRYGYTF. The CDR3 region has the DNA TGTGCCAGTAGTTCCCCTAACGGCATCCGCTATGGCTACACCTTC. The full variable domain, completed using reference TRBV19 and TRBJ1-2, is DGGITQSPKYLFRKEGQNVTLSCEQNLNHDAMYWYRQDPGQGLRLIYYSQIVNDFQKGDIAEGYSVSREKKESFPLTVTSAQKNPTAFYLCASSSPNGIRYGYTFGSGTRLTVV.

This clone appeared a few times. This CDR3 reads CASSQTSLANQPQHF. The CDR3, as DNA: TGCGCCAGCAGCCAAACGTCGCTTGCTAATCAGCCCCAGCATTTT. The chain employs TRBV4-1 and TRBJ1-5, with unresolved D. V gave up 2 bases and J gave up 4 bases, with 12 bases separating them. This CDR3 region has 15 residues. Germline V gene sequence: CDR1 MGHRA, CDR2 YSYEKL.